The next 8 T cell receptor beta chains were all read from a single sample in a study of technical replicates of blood from a few donors. Repertoires were generated with immunoSEQ multiplex PCR, while TCRdb's copy carries only in-frame clones and drops some. The sample records approximately 59,000 clones, around 87% being singletons. The specimen sequenced was PBMCs. Receptors originate from a human donor in good health. Some clones in this sample may be carry-over from other donors' samples.

The chain uses TRBV6-1 and TRBJ2-3, with 9 bases fitting TRBD1. The CDR3 totals 16 residues. Germline V gene sequence: CDR1 MNHNS, CDR2 SASEGT. V was clipped by 3 bases and J by 1 base; unmatched bases: 5. The DNA for the CDR3 is TGTGCCAGCAGTGAGACAGGGGGTTTTGGCACAGATACGCAGTATTTT. Translated: CASSETGGFGTDTQYF.

V and J are TRBV7-6 and TRBJ1-1; a possible D gene is TRBD1 (5 bases). The CDR3 loop spans 15 amino acids. Trimming left V 8 bases short and J 5 bases short, with 21 bases between. Looked up from germline, CDR1 is SGHVS and CDR2 is FNYEAQ. The CDR3 DNA reads as TGTGCCAGCTCCCGAATGCGGGGCGAAGGGACTGAAGCTTTCTTT. Encoded protein: CASSRMRGEGTEAFF.

CDR3 DNA sequence: TGTGCTAGTGGTTTGCCTAGCTCCTACGAGCAGTACTTC. It specifies CASGLPSSYEQYF. The chain joins TRBV12-5 to TRBJ2-7; D is unclear. The germline V gene encodes CDR1 LGHNT and CDR2 FRNRAP. V was pared by 2 bases and J by 0 bases, with 5 bases between. The CDR3 spans 13 residues.

In DNA form, the CDR3 reads TGTGCCAGCAGTGACTGGCGGGAACGAGATACGCAGTATTTT. Translating it yields CASSDWRERDTQYF. The chain uses TRBV2 and TRBJ2-3; the D gene is possibly TRBD2 (6 bases). Trimming took 3 bases from V and 5 from J, leaving 12 bases between them. The CDR3 has 14 amino acids. Germline V gives CDR1 SNHLY, CDR2 FYNNEI.

CDR3 in amino acids: CAIASWTSGGSYEQYF. CDR3 DNA: TGTGCCATCGCTTCTTGGACTAGCGGGGGAAGCTACGAGCAGTACTTC. The chain uses TRBV10-3 and TRBJ2-7; the match to TRBD2 covers 13 bases. Trimming removed 8 bases from V and 3 bases from J; junction bases left unmatched: 10. Germline V CDR1 and CDR2: ENHRY, SYGVKD. This CDR3 has 16 residues.

The chain couples TRBV5-6 to TRBJ2-1, with TRBD2 identical over 7 bases. CDR1 and CDR2 (germline): SGHDT, YYEEEE. The CDR3 covers 14 residues. The junction had 8 bases not matched to a gene; V was cut back by 4 bases and J by 7 bases. The CDR3 protein is CASSPVGDYNEQFF. In nucleotides, the CDR3 is TGTGCCAGCAGCCCGGTGGGGGACTATAATGAGCAGTTCTTC.

The chain links TRBV6-5 to TRBJ2-1; no firm D call. The length of the CDR3 is 14 residues. V lost 2 bases and J 8 bases, leaving 13 bases between the germline ends. CDR1 is MNHEY, CDR2 SVGAGI, per germline. Written as DNA, the CDR3 is TGTGCCAGCAGTTACGGCCAGAGGCGCGATGAGCAGTTCTTC. This gives the protein CASSYGQRRDEQFF.

This chain joins TRBV7-9 and TRBJ2-1; D ambiguous. Trimming took 1 base from V and 6 from J, leaving 7 bases between them. Germline values: CDR1 SEHNR, CDR2 FQNEAQ (reference sequence). The CDR3 consists of 13 residues. CDR3 in amino acids: CASSLDSSNEQFF. The CDR3 DNA follows: TGTGCCAGCAGCTTAGACTCATCCAATGAGCAGTTCTTC.